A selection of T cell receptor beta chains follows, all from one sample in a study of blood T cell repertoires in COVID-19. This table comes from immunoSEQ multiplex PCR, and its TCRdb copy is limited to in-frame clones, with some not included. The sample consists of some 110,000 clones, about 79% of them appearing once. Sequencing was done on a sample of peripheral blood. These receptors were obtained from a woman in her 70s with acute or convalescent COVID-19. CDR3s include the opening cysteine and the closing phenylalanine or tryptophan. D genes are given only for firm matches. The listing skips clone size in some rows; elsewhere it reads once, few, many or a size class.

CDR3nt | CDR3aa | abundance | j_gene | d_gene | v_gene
TGTGCCAGCAGCTTGGTAGGGCGTAGCTCGGGGGCTTTCTTT | CASSLVGRSSGAFF | once | TRBJ1-1 | - | TRBV5-6
TGTGCCACCAGTGATTTCCAAGCGGGGGGCTTAATAGAGACCCAGTACTTC | CATSDFQAGGLIETQYF | - | TRBJ2-5 | TRBD2 | TRBV24-1
TGTGCCAGCAGCCAACGCCTCATGGGACAGTCAAATTCACCCCTCCACTTT | CASSQRLMGQSNSPLHF | few | TRBJ1-6 | TRBD1 | TRBV4-2
TGTGCCAGCAGCTCAAGCCCACAGGGGGCGGTTACCGGGGAGCTGTTTTTT | CASSSSPQGAVTGELFF | - | TRBJ2-2 | TRBD1 | TRBV5-4
TGTGCCAGCAGCTTGCCACCGGGACAGGGTTTATATGGCTACACCTTC | CASSLPPGQGLYGYTF | few | TRBJ1-2 | TRBD1 | TRBV11-2
TGTGCCAGCAGCCCGTCCGCTGACCGATATTCGGGGACCCAGTACTTC | CASSPSADRYSGTQYF | - | TRBJ2-5 | - | TRBV2
TGCGCCAGCAGCTTGGGCGGGGGTTCGGACACTGAAGCTTTCTTT | CASSLGGGSDTEAFF | - | TRBJ1-1 | - | TRBV5-1
TGTGCCAGCAGTGCGACAGGGGGCGAAGGTGGCTACACCTTC | CASSATGGEGGYTF | - | TRBJ1-2 | TRBD1 | TRBV2
TGTGCCAGCAGCCGGGACAGCTACAATGAGCAGTTCTTC | CASSRDSYNEQFF | few | TRBJ2-1 | TRBD1 | TRBV7-2
TGTGCCAGCGGATTAGCGGGCCGCACAGATACGCAGTATTTT | CASGLAGRTDTQYF | - | TRBJ2-3 | TRBD2 | TRBV7-2
TGTGCCAGCAGCGCCCTCGCGCGGGGTTCCTACAATGAGCAGTTCTTC | CASSALARGSYNEQFF | - | TRBJ2-1 | - | TRBV7-6
TGCGCCAGCAGTGAGTCGTGGGGGCAAACCTCCAATGAGCAGTTCTTC | CASSESWGQTSNEQFF | - | TRBJ2-1 | - | TRBV10-2
TGTGCCTTCCCCGAGGGCGAGGTTGCCGGGGAGCTGTTTTTT | CAFPEGEVAGELFF | - | TRBJ2-2 | - | TRBV30
TGTGCCAGCAGTCTGATGAGGGCCGACACCGGGGAGCTGTTTTTT | CASSLMRADTGELFF | - | TRBJ2-2 | - | TRBV6-2/TRBV6-3
TGTGCCAGTAGAAAACCCAACCTATATGGCTACACCTTC | CASRKPNLYGYTF | - | TRBJ1-2 | - | TRBV19
TGTGCCAGCAGCCCGACTAGCGGGGTAGGCGGGGAGCTGTTTTTT | CASSPTSGVGGELFF | few | TRBJ2-2 | TRBD2 | TRBV7-6
TGCGCCAGCAGCCATAACCGCGTTGAAGCTTTCTTT | CASSHNRVEAFF | - | TRBJ1-1 | - | TRBV5-1
TGTGCCAGTAGTGAAACACAGGGGGCGCGTGAAAAACTGTTTTTT | CASSETQGAREKLFF | - | TRBJ1-4 | TRBD1 | TRBV19